This T cell receptor beta chain was identified during a study of T-cell reconstitution after alpha-beta-depleted transplantation in children. With 0 bases removed from V and 0 bases from J, the gap between germline ends came to 6 bases. CDR3 length: 13 residues. Germline V CDR1 and CDR2: DFQATT, SNEGSKA (reference sequence). During its preparation, the TCRbeta library received unique molecular identifiers. TCRdb itself ran the PCR reads through MiXCR, one entry per CDR3 protein. Of about 830,000 distinct CDR3 sequences listed, less than 20% are singletons. This sequence originates from a male patient aged 10-17 years who had a stem cell transplant for acute lymphoblastic leukemia, so the T cells may come from the graft donor. The sample in question was PBMCs, mostly from graft donor cells, obtained 360 days after TCRalphabeta/CD19-depleted stem cell transplant. J is TRBJ2-7 and V is TRBV20-1; D is ambiguous. The CDR3 region has the DNA TGCAGTGCTAGAGAGGTTTCCTCCTACGAGCAGTACTTC. Encoded protein: CSAREVSSYEQYF.